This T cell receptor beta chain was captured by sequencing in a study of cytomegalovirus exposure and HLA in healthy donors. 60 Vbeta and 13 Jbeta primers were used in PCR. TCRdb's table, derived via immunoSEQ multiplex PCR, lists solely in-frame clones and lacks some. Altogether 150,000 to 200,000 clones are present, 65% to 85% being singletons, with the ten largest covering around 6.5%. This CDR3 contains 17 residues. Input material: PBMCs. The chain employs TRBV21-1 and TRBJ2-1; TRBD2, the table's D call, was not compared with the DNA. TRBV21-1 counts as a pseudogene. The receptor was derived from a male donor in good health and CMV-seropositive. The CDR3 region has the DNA TGTGCCAGCAGCCCCCGGCCTAGCGGCAGCTCCTACAATGAGCAGTTCTTC. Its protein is CASSPRPSGSSYNEQFF.